The T cell receptor beta chain under discussion was sequenced for a study of OX40 agonist ivuxolimab in advanced cancers. Background on the study: Two patients with cutaneous melanoma and one with hepatocellular carcinoma, three in total, showed partial responses.

Some clones are missing from TCRdb's copy, which holds only in-frame ones; the method was immunoSEQ multiplex PCR. The sample includes roughly 20,000 clones, approximately 83% of them seen just once. Study results and limitations: The 0.1-3.0 mg/kg partial responders had among the lowest clonal expansion. Researchers did not establish what antigens the expanded peripheral T cells target.

V shed 5 bases, J shed 2 bases, and the junction held 5 bases outside the gene matches. The CDR3 covers 14 residues. Germline V gene sequence: CDR1 SEHNR, CDR2 FQNEAQ (reference sequence). In regard to this clone: The antigen is unknown.

The sequencing here drew on CD4+ or CD8+ T cells sorted from blood, taken in a trial of the OX40 agonist ivuxolimab. The receptor's source is an adult with an advanced solid tumor such as melanoma, head and neck, liver or kidney cancer. This chain links TRBV7-9 with TRBJ2-5; 7 nucleotides agree with TRBD2. The CDR3 loop is CASSPGRVQETQYF. The CDR3 DNA reads TGTGCCAGCAGCCCGGGGAGGGTTCAAGAGACCCAGTACTTC.